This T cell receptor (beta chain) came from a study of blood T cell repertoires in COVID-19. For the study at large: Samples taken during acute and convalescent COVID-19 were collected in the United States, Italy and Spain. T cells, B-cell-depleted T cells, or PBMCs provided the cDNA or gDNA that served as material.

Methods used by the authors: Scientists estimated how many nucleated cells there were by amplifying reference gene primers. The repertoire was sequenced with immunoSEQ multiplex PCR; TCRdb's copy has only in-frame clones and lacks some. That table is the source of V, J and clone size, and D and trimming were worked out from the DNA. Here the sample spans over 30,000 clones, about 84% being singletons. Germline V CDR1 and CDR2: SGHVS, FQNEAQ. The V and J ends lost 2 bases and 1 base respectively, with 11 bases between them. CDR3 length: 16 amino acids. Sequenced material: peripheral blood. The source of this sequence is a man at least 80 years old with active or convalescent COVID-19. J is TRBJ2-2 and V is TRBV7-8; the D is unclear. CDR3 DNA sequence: TGTGCCAGCAGCTTATTTTGGGCAGGGAACACCGGGGAGCTGTTTTTT. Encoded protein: CASSLFWAGNTGELFF.